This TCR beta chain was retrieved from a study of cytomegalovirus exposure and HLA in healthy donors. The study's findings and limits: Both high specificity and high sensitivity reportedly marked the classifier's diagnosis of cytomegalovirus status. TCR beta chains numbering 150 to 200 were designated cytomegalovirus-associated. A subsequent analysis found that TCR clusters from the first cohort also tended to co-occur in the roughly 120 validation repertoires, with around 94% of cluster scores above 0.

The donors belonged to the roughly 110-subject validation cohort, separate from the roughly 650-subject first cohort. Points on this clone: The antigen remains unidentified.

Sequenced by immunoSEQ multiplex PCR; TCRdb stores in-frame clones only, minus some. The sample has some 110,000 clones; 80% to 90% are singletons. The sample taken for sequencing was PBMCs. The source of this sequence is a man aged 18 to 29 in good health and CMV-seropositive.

CDR3 residues: CATSRTGQGMNTEAFF. The CDR3 DNA sequence: TGTGCCACCAGCAGGACAGGACAGGGCATGAACACTGAAGCTTTCTTT. The V gene is TRBV15, the J gene TRBJ1-1; 8 bases map to TRBD1. The V gene end was trimmed by 3 bases and the J gene end by 0 bases; junction bases not matched to a gene: 6. The CDR3 length is 16 residues. Germline V CDR1 and CDR2: LNHNV, YYDKDF (reference sequence).